This T cell receptor (beta chain) is drawn from a study of OX40 agonist ivuxolimab in advanced cancers. About the research overall: Administration of intravenous ivuxolimab to patients occurred every 2 weeks at 0.01 to 10 mg/kg. Patients with prior anti-PD-1, anti-PD-L1 or anti-CTLA-4 therapy were eligible; 35% to 45% had some.

Study-level points and caveats: Clonal expansion from baseline to week 6 occurred in both CD4+ and CD8+ T cells. The study found that CD8+ T cells averaged more expanded clones than CD4+.

A note on this clone: As yet, its antigen is unknown.

The CDR3 has 16 amino acids. Per germline, CDR1 MDHEN and CDR2 SYDVKM. Deletions cut 2 bases from V and 2 bases from J, with 14 bases between. The method was immunoSEQ multiplex PCR; TCRdb's version includes in-frame clones alone and lacks a portion of them. The table shows some 37,000 clones, with more than 75% occurring only once. The TCR comes from an adult with an advanced solid tumor such as melanoma, head and neck, liver or kidney cancer. This chain links TRBV28 with TRBJ2-3, with unresolved D. This specimen consisted of CD4+ or CD8+ T cells sorted from blood, obtained in a trial of the OX40 agonist ivuxolimab. The CDR3: CASSLVAVQATDTQYF. CDR3 DNA sequence: TGTGCCAGCAGTTTAGTGGCGGTGCAGGCCACAGATACGCAGTATTTT.